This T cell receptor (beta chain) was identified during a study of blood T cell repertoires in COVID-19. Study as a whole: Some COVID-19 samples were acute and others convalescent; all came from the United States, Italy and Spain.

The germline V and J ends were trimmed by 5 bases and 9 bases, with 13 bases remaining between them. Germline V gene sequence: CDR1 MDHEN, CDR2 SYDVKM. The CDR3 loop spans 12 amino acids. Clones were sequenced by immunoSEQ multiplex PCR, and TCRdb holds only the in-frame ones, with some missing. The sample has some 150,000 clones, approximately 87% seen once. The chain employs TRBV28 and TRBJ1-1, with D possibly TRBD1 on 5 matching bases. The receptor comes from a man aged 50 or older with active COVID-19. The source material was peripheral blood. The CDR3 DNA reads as TGTGCCAGCAGTACCCCCGGGGGGAAAGCTTTCTTT. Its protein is CASSTPGGKAFF.